Each of the 24 T cell receptor beta chains below was sequenced from the same sample in a study of shared clonotypes between healthy human individuals. Using immunoSEQ multiplex PCR, the repertoire was profiled, and TCRdb retains in-frame clones only, with some absent. Counted here are about 680,000 clones, around 72% occurring once; the ten biggest clones make up around 2%. Input material: memory CD4+ T cells sorted from blood. The subset is: CD45RA-negative fraction. The source of these receptors is a woman aged 25 to 39 in good health.

The chain couples TRBV19 to TRBJ1-2; the D gene is possibly TRBD1 (5 bases). The CDR3 covers 14 residues. Germline V gene data show CDR1 as LNHDA and CDR2 as SQIVND (reference sequence). V lost 6 bases and J 5 bases, leaving 16 bases between the germline ends. In nucleotides, the CDR3 is TGTGCCAGTAGGGGACCGGCAGGGTGGTATGGCTACACCTTC. This sequence encodes CASRGPAGWYGYTF.

This clone has a single count. This sample also contains other DNA sequences that code for the same CDR3. The chain employs TRBV5-4 and TRBJ2-3; D may be TRBD1 (5 bases). V lost 0 bases, J lost 0 bases, and 8 bases lay in between. The CDR3 consists of 15 residues. Germline loops: CDR1 SGHNT, CDR2 YYREEE (reference sequence). The CDR3 loop is CASSLVAGSTDTQYF. CDR3 bases: TGTGCCAGCAGCTTGGTGGCAGGGAGCACAGATACGCAGTATTTT.

The V call is TRBV9, the J call TRBJ2-1; unclear D gene. With 4 bases removed from V and 4 bases from J, the gap between germline ends came to 15 bases. This CDR3 has 15 amino acids. CDR1 is SGDLS, CDR2 YYNGEE, per germline. CDR3 loop: CASSPGLSSYNEQFF. CDR3 nucleotide sequence: TGTGCCAGCAGCCCCGGCCTTTCATCTTACAATGAGCAGTTCTTC. Using reference TRBV9 and TRBJ2-1 for the parts outside the CDR3, the full variable domain is DSGVTQTPKHLITATGQRVTLRCSPRSGDLSVYWYQQSLDQGLQFLIQYYNGEERAKGNILERFSAQQFPDLHSELNLSSLELGDSALYFCASSPGLSSYNEQFFGPGTRLTVL.

V usage is TRBV19 and J usage is TRBJ2-6; TRBD1 or TRBD2 may be the D gene (5 bases each). V was cut by 2 bases and J by 2 bases, with 16 bases left in between. The CDR3 runs 18 residues. Per germline, CDR1 LNHDA and CDR2 SQIVND (reference sequence). CDR3: CASSILGQGEAGANVLTF. The CDR3 coding sequence is TGTGCCAGTAGTATATTAGGGCAGGGAGAGGCTGGGGCCAACGTCCTGACTTTC.

The chain carries TRBV10-2 and TRBJ2-2, with TRBD2 as a possible D gene (5 bases). Germline values: CDR1 WSHSY, CDR2 SAAADI. Trimming left V 3 bases short and J 6 bases short, with 8 bases between. This CDR3 region has 13 residues. The CDR3 region is CASSDLGAGELFF. CDR3 nucleotide sequence: TGCGCCAGCAGTGATTTGGGAGCCGGGGAGCTGTTTTTT.

This rearrangement joins TRBV7-2 to TRBJ2-5, with 8 nucleotides matching TRBD2. Per the germline V gene, CDR1 is SGHTA and CDR2 is FQGNSA. The CDR3 consists of 16 residues. Trimming cost V 5 bases and J 5 bases; bases outside gene matches: 13. The CDR3 coding sequence is TGTGCCAGCAGCCCGCAACCGGGACTAGGCGGCGAGACCCAGTACTTC. This codes for CASSPQPGLGGETQYF.

This clone was recorded a few times. This chain connects TRBV6-1 to TRBJ2-3; no definite D call. The CDR3 is 10 amino acids. Germline V gene data show CDR1 as MNHNS and CDR2 as SASEGT. Trimming removed 6 bases at V and 8 bases at J, with 6 bases between. The CDR3 loop reads CASRWGTQYF. The DNA of the CDR3 is TGTGCCAGCAGGTGGGGTACGCAGTATTTT.

The chain is built from TRBV5-1 and TRBJ2-5, with 7 bases lining up with TRBD2. CDR3 length: 15 residues. V lost 0 bases and J lost 4; bases outside the gene matches: 6. CDR1 and CDR2 (germline): SGHRS, YFSETQ. The CDR3: CASSLDAGARETQYF. The CDR3 nucleotides read TGCGCCAGCAGCTTGGATGCGGGAGCTAGAGAGACCCAGTACTTC.

In this sample, this clone turned up a few times. This rearrangement joins TRBV10-1 to TRBJ2-7; 8 nucleotides align to TRBD2. Trimming took 0 bases from V and 5 from J; bases not matched to a gene: 9. Germline V gene sequence: CDR1 WNHNN, CDR2 SYGVQD (reference sequence). The CDR3 extends over 16 amino acids. This chain's CDR3 is CASSESISGRGDEQYF. CDR3 bases: TGCGCCAGCAGTGAGTCCATCAGCGGGAGAGGGGACGAGCAGTACTTC.

The chain joins TRBV19 to TRBJ2-7; no firm D call. Germline V gene lookup returns CDR1 LNHDA and CDR2 SQIVND (reference sequence). Trimming took 11 bases from V and 3 from J, leaving 11 bases between them. The CDR3 has 11 amino acids. CDR3 loop: CASRWGYEQYF. Written as DNA, the CDR3 is TGTGCCTCTCGCTGGGGCTACGAGCAGTACTTC.

V gene TRBV18 combines with J gene TRBJ2-7; 9 bases are a match to TRBD1. CDR1 is KGHSH and CDR2 is LQKENI in the germline V gene. Trimming cost V 6 bases and J 0 bases; bases outside gene matches: 6. This CDR3 is built from 15 residues. In nucleotides, the CDR3 is TGTGCCAGCTCCCAGGGACAGGGCCTCTCCTACGAGCAGTACTTC. It yields the protein CASSQGQGLSYEQYF.

This rearrangement joins TRBV7-9 to TRBJ1-4; D is unresolved. Trimming pared 5 bases from V and 6 bases from J, leaving 10 bases between. CDR1 and CDR2 from the germline V gene are SEHNR and FQNEAQ (reference sequence). The length of the CDR3 is 13 residues. The CDR3, as DNA: TGTGCCAGCAGCCTTGACAACTATGAAAAACTGTTTTTT. It specifies CASSLDNYEKLFF.

The rearrangement links TRBV30 to TRBJ2-6; 14 bases line up with TRBD2. CDR1 and CDR2 from the germline V gene are GTSNPN and SVGIG (reference sequence). The CDR3 sequence is 21 residues long. V dropped 5 bases and J dropped 1; count of bases not matched to a gene: 16. The CDR3 region is CAWARQGLAGAMGSGANVLTF. CDR3 sequence (DNA): TGTGCCTGGGCACGTCAGGGACTAGCGGGGGCGATGGGGTCTGGGGCCAACGTCCTGACTTTC.

CDR3 DNA sequence: TGTGCCAGCAGCTCTCTCTCTACCGGGGAGCTGTTTTTT. It specifies CASSSLSTGELFF. This sequence joins TRBV6-6 and TRBJ2-2; D is uncertain. The CDR3 has 13 amino acids. Germline loops: CDR1 MNHNY, CDR2 SVGAGI (reference sequence). Trimming stripped 6 bases from V and 5 bases from J, with 10 bases between.

The chain has TRBV5-1 and TRBJ2-5; either TRBD1 or TRBD2 may fit D (5 bases each). From germline, CDR1 is SGHRS and CDR2 YFSETQ. The ends were cut back, 4 bases at V and 2 bases at J, with 12 bases in the middle. This CDR3 region has 14 residues. The CDR3 loop reads CASSGGAEQETQYF. The DNA for the CDR3 is TGCGCCAGCAGCGGGGGAGCGGAACAAGAGACCCAGTACTTC.

V usage is TRBV30 and J usage is TRBJ2-3; 11 bases map to TRBD2. Trimming cost V 5 bases and J 3 bases; bases outside gene matches: 10. CDR3 length: 16 amino acids. Germline V gene lookup returns CDR1 GTSNPN and CDR2 SVGIG (reference sequence). The CDR3, as DNA: TGTGCCTGGGAGGTACTTAGCGGGAGGGAGACAGATACGCAGTATTTT. Encoded protein: CAWEVLSGRETDTQYF.

A remark on this clone: The same CDR3 arises from other DNA sequences in this sample as well. The chain employs TRBV7-2 and TRBJ2-3; D gene uncertain. Germline assignment: CDR1 SGHTA and CDR2 FQGNSA. Trimming shortened V by 2 bases and J by 0 bases, and 9 bases separated the two germline ends. This CDR3 is built from 15 residues. The CDR3, as DNA: TGTGCCAGCAGCTTAAGTTATCTAAGCACAGATACGCAGTATTTT. Amino acids: CASSLSYLSTDTQYF.

This chain joins TRBV11-3 and TRBJ2-7; no reliable D call. CDR3 size: 14 residues. Germline-derived CDR1 and CDR2 are SGHNT and YENEEA. V was trimmed by 3 bases and J by 2 bases, leaving 11 bases between them. The CDR3 here is CASSFVRPTYEQYF. CDR3 nucleotides: TGTGCCAGCAGCTTTGTCCGACCCACCTACGAGCAGTACTTC.

The gene calls are TRBV2 and TRBJ1-1; TRBD1 might be the D (6 bases). The CDR3 is made up of 14 amino acids. Deletions cut 7 bases from V and 1 base from J, with 13 bases between. CDR1 and CDR2 (germline): SNHLY, FYNNEI. The chain's CDR3 is CASIPTGQNTEAFF. CDR3 in DNA: TGTGCCAGCATCCCAACGGGACAGAACACTGAAGCTTTCTTT.

The rearrangement joins TRBV5-1 to TRBJ1-1; D remains ambiguous. There are 14 residues in the CDR3. Germline CDR1 is SGHRS and CDR2 is YFSETQ. V lost 5 bases and J lost 3, with 14 bases in between. The CDR3 is CASRKDLEYTEAFF. The CDR3, as DNA: TGCGCCAGCAGGAAGGACCTAGAATACACTGAAGCTTTCTTT.

The V gene is TRBV5-1, the J gene TRBJ2-2, with D possibly TRBD1 on 6 matching bases. The CDR3 consists of 14 residues. V was trimmed by 4 bases and J by 1 base, leaving 8 bases between them. Per the germline V gene, CDR1 is SGHRS and CDR2 is YFSETQ. The CDR3 DNA reads as TGCGCCAGCAGCGAACAGGGGAACACCGGGGAGCTGTTTTTT. Translation gives CASSEQGNTGELFF.

This clone is a singleton in its sample. This chain uses TRBV11-2 with TRBJ1-5; D gene unclear. V was shortened by 1 base and J by 4 bases, with 8 bases between the two germline ends. The CDR3 has 14 amino acids. CDR1 and CDR2 (germline): SGHAT, FQNNGV. The CDR3 is CASSLGERNQPQHF. The CDR3 region has the DNA TGTGCCAGCAGCTTAGGTGAGAGAAATCAGCCCCAGCATTTT.

This rearrangement joins TRBV12-5 to TRBJ2-2; D is uncertain. Germline values: CDR1 LGHNT, CDR2 FRNRAP. The germline V and J ends were trimmed by 0 bases and 0 bases, with 8 bases remaining between them. The CDR3 is 16 amino acids. CDR3 amino acids: CASGLVSRTNTGELFF. CDR3 sequence (DNA): TGTGCTAGTGGTTTGGTATCACGGACGAACACCGGGGAGCTGTTTTTT. Full variable domain (outside the CDR3, taken from reference TRBV12-5 and TRBJ2-2): DARVTQTPRHKVTEMGQEVTMRCQPILGHNTVFWYRQTMMQGLELLAYFRNRAPLDDSGMPKDRFSAEMPDATLATLKIQPSEPRDSAVYFCASGLVSRTNTGELFFGEGSRLTVL.

The genes are TRBV4-2 and TRBJ2-7; 15 positions match TRBD2. From germline, CDR1 is LGHNA and CDR2 YNFKEQ. The V gene end was trimmed by 4 bases and the J gene end by 2 bases; junction bases not matched to a gene: 9. The length of the CDR3 is 18 residues. The CDR3 sequence: CASSLRGLAGGEPYEQYF. For the CDR3, the DNA is TGTGCCAGCAGCCTACGTGGACTAGCGGGAGGGGAGCCCTACGAGCAGTACTTC.